This T cell receptor beta chain came from a study of blood T cell repertoires in COVID-19. CDR1 SGHRS and CDR2 YFSETQ come from the germline V gene. The CDR3 contains 13 residues. V gave up 4 bases and J gave up 5 bases; unmatched junction bases: 3. Produced via immunoSEQ multiplex PCR; TCRdb's table is partial and in-frame only. This sample carries 75,000 to 95,000 clones, roughly three quarters of them seen once, and the ten largest clones take about a third. The chain joins TRBV5-1 to TRBJ1-2; TRBD1 aligns across 9 bases. The sequence was collected from a man aged 55-75 years with COVID-19, enrolled during active disease. The sample was peripheral blood. The CDR3 reads CASSPGQGYGYTF. The CDR3 nucleotides read TGCGCCAGCAGCCCGGGACAGGGTTATGGCTACACCTTC.